Listed below are T cell receptor beta chains from one sample, sequenced in a study of shared clonotypes between healthy human individuals. Measured with immunoSEQ multiplex PCR; TCRdb has only the in-frame clones, and not every one. The sample carries 450,000 to 600,000 clones, 79% recorded once. The material sequenced was PBMCs. The receptors derive from a woman in her 40s in good health. Some clones in this sample may be carry-over from other donors' samples. Each CDR3 is given with its conserved first and last residue. The D gene is left open where the match is weak. Not every row has a clone size; where given, it reads once, few, many or a size class.

V	D	size	J	DNA	CDR3
TRBV19	TRBD1	.	TRBJ2-7	TGTGCCAGTAGTGCGCGACAGGGGGACTACTACGAGCAGTACTTC	CASSARQGDYYEQYF
TRBV6-1	.	.	TRBJ2-3	TGTGCCAGCAGTGAAATGCCTAGTATTGGAGTAGATACGCAGTATTTT	CASSEMPSIGVDTQYF
TRBV18	.	.	TRBJ1-1	TGTGCCAGCTCTCCCGAATACAACATCATGAACACTGAAGCTTTCTTT	CASSPEYNIMNTEAFF
TRBV28	TRBD2	.	TRBJ2-1	TGTGCCAGCACCCCAGTCGGCGCGAGCGGGAGATTCGAGCAGTTCTTC	CASTPVGASGRFEQFF
TRBV2	TRBD2	.	TRBJ2-1	TGTGCCAGCAGTGAAAGAATAGCGGGAGGAATAGGTGAGCAGTTCTTC	CASSERIAGGIGEQFF
TRBV7-9	TRBD2	.	TRBJ2-1	TGTGCCAGCAGCTTAATGGCGGGAGGCGCCTACAATGAGCAGTTCTTC	CASSLMAGGAYNEQFF
TRBV27	.	.	TRBJ1-4	TGTGCCAGCAGCCGAGCCCGGGCAGGGAACTACGCTTGG	CASSRARAGNYAW
TRBV27	TRBD1	.	TRBJ2-7	TGTGCCAGCAGTTCCGGGGACAGAACCTACGAGCAGTACTTC	CASSSGDRTYEQYF
TRBV4-2	.	.	TRBJ2-7	TGTGCCAGCAGCCACGACACCACCGGGACGGACTACGAGCAGTACTTC	CASSHDTTGTDYEQYF
TRBV5-1	.	.	TRBJ2-1	TGCGCCAGCAGCTTGGGCGCAGGCTCCTACAATGAGCAGTTCTTC	CASSLGAGSYNEQFF
TRBV7-3	TRBD2	.	TRBJ2-5	TGTGCCAGCAGCATCCAAGCGGGAGCGGCGGAGACCCAGTACTTC	CASSIQAGAAETQYF
TRBV4-2	TRBD1	.	TRBJ2-2	TGTGCCAGCAGCCAAGCAGGACAGGGGGCCCAGACCGGGGAGCTGTTTTTT	CASSQAGQGAQTGELFF
TRBV9	TRBD2	once	TRBJ2-1	TGTGCCAGCAGCGTAGGAGCGGGGGATTACAATGAGCAGTTCTTC	CASSVGAGDYNEQFF
TRBV6-4	.	few	TRBJ2-3	TGTGCCAGCAGCCACGGAGGGCCGACAGATACGCAGTATTTT	CASSHGGPTDTQYF
TRBV29-1	TRBD1	.	TRBJ1-4	TGCAGCGTTGAAGTTGGCGGACAGGGTGGCGAAAAACTGTTTTTT	CSVEVGGQGGEKLFF
TRBV14	TRBD2	.	TRBJ2-5	TGTGCCAGCAGCCTGGGAGGGGAGCAGTACTTC	CASSLGGEQYF
TRBV5-1	.	.	TRBJ2-2	TGCGCCAGCAGCTTGGAAGGGACCGGGGAGCTGTTTTTT	CASSLEGTGELFF
TRBV28	.	.	TRBJ1-2	TGTGCCAGTCTTATGGGGGGGGTGAACTATGGCTACACCTTC	CASLMGGVNYGYTF
TRBV7-9	TRBD1	.	TRBJ1-6	TGTGCCAGCAGCCGCGGACAGGAGGATTCACCCCTCCACTTT	CASSRGQEDSPLHF
TRBV7-2	.	.	TRBJ1-1	TGTGCCAGCAGCTTACAAGTGAACACTGAAGCTTTCTTT	CASSLQVNTEAFF
TRBV7-3	.	.	TRBJ1-1	TGTGCCAGCAAAAACCAGAGGAACACTGAAGCTTTCTTT	CASKNQRNTEAFF
TRBV5-1	TRBD1	.	TRBJ1-1	TGCGCCAGCAGTTCCCAGGGGGCGCGAGGGACTGAAGCTTTCTTT	CASSSQGARGTEAFF
TRBV2	.	.	TRBJ1-2	TGTGCCAGCAGTGAAAGGGGGGCTGGCTATGGCTACACCTTC	CASSERGAGYGYTF
TRBV25-1	TRBD1	few	TRBJ2-7	TGTGCCAGCAGCGTTGACAGGGGCGAGCAGTACTTC	CASSVDRGEQYF
TRBV9	.	once	TRBJ2-3	TGTGCCAGCAGCGATACTGTCACAGATACGCAGTATTTT	CASSDTVTDTQYF
TRBV27	.	.	TRBJ1-3	TGTGCCAGCAGTATACGGGCGGGAAACACCATATATTTT	CASSIRAGNTIYF
TRBV4-1	.	.	TRBJ2-6	TGCGCCAGCAGCCAAGACAGGAGGCACTCTGGGGCCAACGTCCTGACTTTC	CASSQDRRHSGANVLTF
TRBV21-1	.	few	TRBJ1-5	TGTGCCAGCAGCGTTTGTAGAGGAAACGGGCAGCCCCAGCATTTT	CASSVCRGNGQPQHF
TRBV7-9	.	.	TRBJ1-1	TGTGCCAGCAGCTTAGCGTTTGGTGAGGATGAAGCTTTCTTT	CASSLAFGEDEAFF
TRBV4-1	.	.	TRBJ1-2	TGCGCCAGCAGCCAAGGTTTGGCCAGCCCCTATGGCTACACCTTC	CASSQGLASPYGYTF
TRBV30	.	.	TRBJ2-2	TGTGCCTGGAGTCGGGGGGGACAGGCGAACACCGGGGAGCTGTTTTTT	CAWSRGGQANTGELFF
TRBV18	TRBD1	.	TRBJ2-7	TGTGCCAGCTCACCGAACTCGACAGGGTCCTACGAGCAGTACTTC	CASSPNSTGSYEQYF
TRBV7-9	TRBD1	.	TRBJ2-7	TGTGCCAGCAGCTCGAGGGGGCCCTACGAGCAGTACTTC	CASSSRGPYEQYF
TRBV4-1	TRBD2	.	TRBJ2-7	TGCGCCAGCAGCCAAGTTCCGGGGAGGGTTGACGAGCAGTACTTC	CASSQVPGRVDEQYF
TRBV5-4	TRBD2	.	TRBJ2-7	TGTGCCAGCAGCCAAGGGACTAGCGGGAGGGCCTCCTACGAGCAGTACTTC	CASSQGTSGRASYEQYF
TRBV4-3	TRBD2	few	TRBJ2-3	TGCGCCAGCAGCCAAGGGGGTGGGACTAGCGGGAGGGCCGGGGCTACGCAGTATTTT	CASSQGGGTSGRAGATQYF
TRBV7-9	.	.	TRBJ1-2	TGTGCCAGCAGCTTAGAAATCCCAGGGTACGGCTATGGCTACGCCTTC	CASSLEIPGYGYGYAF
TRBV15	.	.	TRBJ2-7	TGTGCCACCAGCGGAGAGTTAGGTTCCGAGCAGTACTTC	CATSGELGSEQYF
TRBV7-2	TRBD2	.	TRBJ2-2	TGTGCCAGCAGCTTAAGGCGGGAGACCGGGGAGCTGTTTTTT	CASSLRRETGELFF
TRBV19	TRBD1	.	TRBJ1-1	TGTGCCAGTAGCGAAGACAACAGGGGGCGCGGCACTGAAGCTTTCTTT	CASSEDNRGRGTEAFF
TRBV29-1	TRBD2	.	TRBJ2-1	TGCAGCGTGGGGGTGGCTAGCGGGATCTCCTACAATGAGCAGTTCTTC	CSVGVASGISYNEQFF
TRBV7-3	TRBD2	.	TRBJ2-1	TGTGCCAGCAGCTTAATGGTTGCGGGAGTGGGGAATGAGCAGTTCTTC	CASSLMVAGVGNEQFF
TRBV9	.	.	TRBJ2-7	TGTGCCAGCAGCGCCCGGGACGGCTACTACTACGAGCAGTACTTC	CASSARDGYYYEQYF
TRBV28	.	.	TRBJ2-7	TGTGCCAGCAGCCTTCCAGGGGGGAGGGCCTACGAGCAGTACTTC	CASSLPGGRAYEQYF
TRBV5-5	TRBD1	.	TRBJ2-5	TGTGCCAGCAGCCCCCGGAGGCAGACAGGGGGCCTACAAGAGACCCAGTACTTC	CASSPRRQTGGLQETQYF
TRBV15	.	few	TRBJ2-1	TGTGCCACCAGCAGAGAGAGGCCGAACAATGAGCAGTTCTTC	CATSRERPNNEQFF